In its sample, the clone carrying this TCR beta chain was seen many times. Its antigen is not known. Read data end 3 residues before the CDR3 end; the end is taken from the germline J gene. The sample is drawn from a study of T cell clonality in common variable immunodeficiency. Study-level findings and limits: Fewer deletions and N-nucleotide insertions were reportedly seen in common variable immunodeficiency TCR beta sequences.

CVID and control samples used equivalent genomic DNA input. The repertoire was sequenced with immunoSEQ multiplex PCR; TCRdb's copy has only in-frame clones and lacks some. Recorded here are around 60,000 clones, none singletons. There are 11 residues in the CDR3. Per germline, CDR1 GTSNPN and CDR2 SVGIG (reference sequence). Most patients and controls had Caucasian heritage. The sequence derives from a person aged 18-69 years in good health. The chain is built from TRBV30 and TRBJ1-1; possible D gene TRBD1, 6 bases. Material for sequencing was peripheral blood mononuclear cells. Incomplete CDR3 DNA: TGTGCTAGACAGGTAATCACTGAA. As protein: CARQVITE. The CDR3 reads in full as CARQVITEAFF.